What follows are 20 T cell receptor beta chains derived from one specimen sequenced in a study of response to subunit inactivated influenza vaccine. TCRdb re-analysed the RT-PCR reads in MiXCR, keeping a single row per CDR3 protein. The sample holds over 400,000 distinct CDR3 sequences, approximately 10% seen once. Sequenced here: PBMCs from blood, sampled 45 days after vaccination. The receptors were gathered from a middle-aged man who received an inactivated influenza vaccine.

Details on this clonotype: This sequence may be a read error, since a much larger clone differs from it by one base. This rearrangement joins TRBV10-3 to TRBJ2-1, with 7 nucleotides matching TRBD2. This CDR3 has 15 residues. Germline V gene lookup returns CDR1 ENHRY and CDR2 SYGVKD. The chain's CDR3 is CVISDSGTKINEQFF. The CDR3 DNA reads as TGTGTCATCAGTGATTCAGGGACTAAAATCAATGAGCAGTTCTTC.

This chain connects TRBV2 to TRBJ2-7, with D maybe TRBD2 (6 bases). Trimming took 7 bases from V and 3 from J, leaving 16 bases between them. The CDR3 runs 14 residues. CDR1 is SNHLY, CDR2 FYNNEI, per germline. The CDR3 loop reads CASTLGAEGYEQYF. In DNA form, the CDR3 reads TGTGCCAGCACCCTCGGAGCGGAGGGCTACGAGCAGTACTTC.

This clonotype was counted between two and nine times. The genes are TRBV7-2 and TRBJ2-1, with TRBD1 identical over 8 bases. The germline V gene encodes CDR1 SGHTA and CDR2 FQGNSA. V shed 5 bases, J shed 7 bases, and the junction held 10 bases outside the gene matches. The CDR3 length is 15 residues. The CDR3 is CASSTRQGWGNEQFF. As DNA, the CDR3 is TGTGCCAGCAGCACCCGACAGGGGTGGGGTAATGAGCAGTTCTTC.

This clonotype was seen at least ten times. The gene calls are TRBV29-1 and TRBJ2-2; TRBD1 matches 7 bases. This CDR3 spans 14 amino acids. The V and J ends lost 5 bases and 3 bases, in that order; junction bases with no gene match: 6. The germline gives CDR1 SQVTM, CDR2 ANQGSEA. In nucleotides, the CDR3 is TGCAGCGTTACACCCGGGACAGACACCGGGGAGCTGTTTTTT. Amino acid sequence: CSVTPGTDTGELFF.

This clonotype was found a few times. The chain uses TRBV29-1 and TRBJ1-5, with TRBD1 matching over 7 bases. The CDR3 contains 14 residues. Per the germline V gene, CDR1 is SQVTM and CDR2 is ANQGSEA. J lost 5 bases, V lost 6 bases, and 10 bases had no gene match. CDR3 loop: CSVRTGQEHQPQHF. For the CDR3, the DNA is TGCAGCGTCCGGACCGGACAGGAGCATCAGCCCCAGCATTTT. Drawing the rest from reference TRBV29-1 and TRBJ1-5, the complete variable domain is SAVISQKPSRDICQRGTSLTIQCQVDSQVTMMFWYRQQPGQSLTLIATANQGSEATYESGFVIDKFPISRPNLTFSTLTVSNMSPEDSSIYLCSVRTGQEHQPQHFGDGTRLSIL.

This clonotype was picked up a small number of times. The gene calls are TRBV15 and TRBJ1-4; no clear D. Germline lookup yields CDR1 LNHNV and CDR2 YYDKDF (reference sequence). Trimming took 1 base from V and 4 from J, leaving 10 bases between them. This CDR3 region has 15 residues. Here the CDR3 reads CATSRAMGLNEKLFF. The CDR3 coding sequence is TGTGCCACCAGCAGAGCCATGGGCCTTAATGAAAAACTGTTTTTT.

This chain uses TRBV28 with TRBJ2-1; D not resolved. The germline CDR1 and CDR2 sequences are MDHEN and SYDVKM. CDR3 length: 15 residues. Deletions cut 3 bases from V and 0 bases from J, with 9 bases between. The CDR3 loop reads CASSLVLSSYNEQFF. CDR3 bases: TGTGCCAGCAGTTTGGTTCTGAGCTCCTACAATGAGCAGTTCTTC.

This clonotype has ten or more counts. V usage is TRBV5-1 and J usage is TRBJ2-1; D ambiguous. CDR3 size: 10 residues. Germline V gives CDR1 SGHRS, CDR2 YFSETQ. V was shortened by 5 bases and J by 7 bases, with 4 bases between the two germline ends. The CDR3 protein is CASRGNEQFF. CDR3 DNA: TGCGCCAGCAGGGGTAATGAGCAGTTCTTC.

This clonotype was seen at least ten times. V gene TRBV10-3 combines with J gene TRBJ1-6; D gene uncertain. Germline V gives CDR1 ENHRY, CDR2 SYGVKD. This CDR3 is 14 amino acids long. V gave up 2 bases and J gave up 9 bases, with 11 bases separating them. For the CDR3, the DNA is TGTGCCATCAGTGAGCGCGACTCCTTTTCACCCCTCCACTTT. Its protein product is CAISERDSFSPLHF.

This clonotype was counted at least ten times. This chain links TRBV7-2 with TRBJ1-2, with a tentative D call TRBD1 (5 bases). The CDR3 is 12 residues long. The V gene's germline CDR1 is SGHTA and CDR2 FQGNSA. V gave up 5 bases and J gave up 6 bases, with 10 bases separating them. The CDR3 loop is CASSPMGDGYTF. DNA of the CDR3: TGTGCCAGCAGCCCAATGGGGGATGGCTACACCTTC. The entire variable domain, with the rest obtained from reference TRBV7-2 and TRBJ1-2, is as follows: GAGVSQSPSNKVTEKGKDVELRCDPISGHTALYWYRQSLGQGLEFLIYFQGNSAPDKSGLPSDRFSAERTGGSVSTLTIQRTQQEDSAVYLCASSPMGDGYTFGSGTRLTVV.

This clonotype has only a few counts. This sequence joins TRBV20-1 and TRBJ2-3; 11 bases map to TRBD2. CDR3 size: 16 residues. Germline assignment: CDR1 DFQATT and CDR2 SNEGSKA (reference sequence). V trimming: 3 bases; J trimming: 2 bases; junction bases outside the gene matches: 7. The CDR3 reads CSASPSGGRITDTQYF. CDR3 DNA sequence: TGCAGTGCTAGTCCTAGCGGGGGGCGAATCACAGATACGCAGTATTTT.

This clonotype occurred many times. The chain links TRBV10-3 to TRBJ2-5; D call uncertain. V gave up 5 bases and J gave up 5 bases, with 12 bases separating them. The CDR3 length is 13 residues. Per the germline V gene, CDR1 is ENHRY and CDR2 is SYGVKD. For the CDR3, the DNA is TGTGCCATCAGTATGACGCTAGAGGAGACCCAGTACTTC. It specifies CAISMTLEETQYF.

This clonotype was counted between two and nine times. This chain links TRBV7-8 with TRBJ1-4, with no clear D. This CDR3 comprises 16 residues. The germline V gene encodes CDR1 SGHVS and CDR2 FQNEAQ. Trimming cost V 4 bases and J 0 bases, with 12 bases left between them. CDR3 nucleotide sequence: TGTGCCAGCAGCTCCACTCGGGTTACAACTAATGAAAAACTGTTTTTT. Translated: CASSSTRVTTNEKLFF.

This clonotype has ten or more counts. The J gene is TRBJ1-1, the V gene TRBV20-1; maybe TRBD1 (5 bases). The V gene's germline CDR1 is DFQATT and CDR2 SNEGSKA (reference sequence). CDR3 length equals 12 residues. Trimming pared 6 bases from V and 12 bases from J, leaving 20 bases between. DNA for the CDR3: TGCAGTGCCACCTCCCCGGGGCGGAGATCTTTCTTT. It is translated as CSATSPGRRSFF.

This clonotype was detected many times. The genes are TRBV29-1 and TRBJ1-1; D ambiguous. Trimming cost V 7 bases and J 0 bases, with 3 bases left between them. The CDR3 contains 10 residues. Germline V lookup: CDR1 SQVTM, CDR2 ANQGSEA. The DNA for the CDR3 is TGCAGCGGAATGAACACTGAAGCTTTCTTT. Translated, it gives CSGMNTEAFF.

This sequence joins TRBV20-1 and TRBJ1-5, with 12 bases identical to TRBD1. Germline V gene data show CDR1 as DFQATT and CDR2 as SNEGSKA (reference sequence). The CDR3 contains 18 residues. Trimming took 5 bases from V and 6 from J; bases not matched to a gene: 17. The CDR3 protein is CSAPPRYTGTGGSQPQHF. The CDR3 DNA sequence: TGCAGTGCTCCTCCACGCTACACCGGGACAGGGGGCTCTCAGCCCCAGCATTTT.

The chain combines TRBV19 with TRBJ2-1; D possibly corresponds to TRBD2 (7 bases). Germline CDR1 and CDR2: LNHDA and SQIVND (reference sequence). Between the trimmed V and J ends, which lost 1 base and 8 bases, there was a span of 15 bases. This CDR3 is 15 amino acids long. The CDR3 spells CASSIAARGPDEQFF. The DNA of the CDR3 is TGTGCCAGTAGTATAGCGGCGCGGGGGCCTGATGAGCAGTTCTTC.

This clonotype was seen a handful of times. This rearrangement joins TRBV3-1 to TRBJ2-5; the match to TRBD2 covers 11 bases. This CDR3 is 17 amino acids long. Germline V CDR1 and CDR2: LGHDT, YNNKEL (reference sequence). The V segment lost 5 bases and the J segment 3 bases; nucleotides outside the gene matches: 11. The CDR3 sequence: CASSRNVLAGGEETQYF. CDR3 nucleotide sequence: TGTGCCAGCAGCAGAAATGTCCTAGCGGGGGGTGAAGAGACCCAGTACTTC.

This CDR3 reads CASSFYEEAFF. The CDR3 nucleotides read TGTGCCAGCAGTTTTTACGAGGAAGCTTTCTTT. This chain links TRBV12-3 or TRBV12-4 with TRBJ1-1, with D uncertain. This CDR3 spans 11 amino acids. Trimming left V 3 bases short and J 8 bases short, with 7 bases between.

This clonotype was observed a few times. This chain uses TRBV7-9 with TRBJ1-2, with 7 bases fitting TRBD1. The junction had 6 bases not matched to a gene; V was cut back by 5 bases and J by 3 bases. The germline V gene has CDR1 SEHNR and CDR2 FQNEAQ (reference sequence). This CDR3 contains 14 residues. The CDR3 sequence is CASSQQGQYYGYTF. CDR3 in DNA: TGTGCCAGCAGCCAACAGGGACAGTACTATGGCTACACCTTC.